This entry concerns a single T cell receptor (beta chain). This sample is part of a study of blood T cell repertoires in COVID-19. CDR3 length: 15 amino acids. Germline CDR1 is MDHEN and CDR2 is SYDVKM. The V gene lost 6 bases and the J gene lost 0 bases, with 14 bases spanning the gap. Someone with COVID-19 had been met by exposed participants within 2 weeks before study entry. Method: immunoSEQ multiplex PCR; TCRdb's copy keeps in-frame clones and lacks some. The sample holds some 240,000 clones, roughly 85% seen once. Sequenced: PBMCs or T cells enriched from blood (not recorded which). This TCR was recovered from a woman aged 50 to 60 who had been exposed to COVID-19. The chain links TRBV28 to TRBJ1-2, with D perhaps matching TRBD1 (5 bases). DNA for the CDR3: TGTGCCAGCAGCCGTCCGGGGGGTACTAACTATGGCTACACCTTC. This codes for CASSRPGGTNYGYTF.